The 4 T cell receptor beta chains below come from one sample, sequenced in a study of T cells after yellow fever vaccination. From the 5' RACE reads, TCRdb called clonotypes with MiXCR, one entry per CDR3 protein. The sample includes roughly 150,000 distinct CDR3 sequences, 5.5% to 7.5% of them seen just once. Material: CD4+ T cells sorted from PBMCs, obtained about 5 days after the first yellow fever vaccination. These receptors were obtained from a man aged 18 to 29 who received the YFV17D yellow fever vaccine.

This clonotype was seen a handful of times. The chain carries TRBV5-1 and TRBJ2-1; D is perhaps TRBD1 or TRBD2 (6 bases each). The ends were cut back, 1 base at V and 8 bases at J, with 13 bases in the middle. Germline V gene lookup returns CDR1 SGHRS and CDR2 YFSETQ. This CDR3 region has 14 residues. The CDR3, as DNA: TGCGCCAGCAGCTTGCTAGGGGGGCTCTATGAGCAGTTCTTC. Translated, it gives CASSLLGGLYEQFF.

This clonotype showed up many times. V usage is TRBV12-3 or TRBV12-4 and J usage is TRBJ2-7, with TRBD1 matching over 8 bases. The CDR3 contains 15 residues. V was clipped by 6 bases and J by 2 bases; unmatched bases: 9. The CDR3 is CASSPGRTGTYEQYF. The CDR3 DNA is TGTGCCAGCAGCCCCGGTCGGACAGGGACCTACGAGCAGTACTTC.

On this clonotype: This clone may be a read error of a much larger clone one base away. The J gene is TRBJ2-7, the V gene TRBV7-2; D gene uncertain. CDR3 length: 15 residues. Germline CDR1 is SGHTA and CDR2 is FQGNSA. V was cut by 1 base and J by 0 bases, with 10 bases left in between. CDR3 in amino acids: CASSLVVAGSYEQYF. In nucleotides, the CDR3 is TGTGCCAGCAGCTTAGTGGTGGCAGGCTCCTACGAGCAGTACTTC.

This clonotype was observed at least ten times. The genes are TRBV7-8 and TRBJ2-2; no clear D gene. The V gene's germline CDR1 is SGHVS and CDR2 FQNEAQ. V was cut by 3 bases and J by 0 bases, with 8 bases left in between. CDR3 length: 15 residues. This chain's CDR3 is CASSFRYPNTGELFF. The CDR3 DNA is TGTGCCAGCAGCTTCAGGTATCCGAACACCGGGGAGCTGTTTTTT.